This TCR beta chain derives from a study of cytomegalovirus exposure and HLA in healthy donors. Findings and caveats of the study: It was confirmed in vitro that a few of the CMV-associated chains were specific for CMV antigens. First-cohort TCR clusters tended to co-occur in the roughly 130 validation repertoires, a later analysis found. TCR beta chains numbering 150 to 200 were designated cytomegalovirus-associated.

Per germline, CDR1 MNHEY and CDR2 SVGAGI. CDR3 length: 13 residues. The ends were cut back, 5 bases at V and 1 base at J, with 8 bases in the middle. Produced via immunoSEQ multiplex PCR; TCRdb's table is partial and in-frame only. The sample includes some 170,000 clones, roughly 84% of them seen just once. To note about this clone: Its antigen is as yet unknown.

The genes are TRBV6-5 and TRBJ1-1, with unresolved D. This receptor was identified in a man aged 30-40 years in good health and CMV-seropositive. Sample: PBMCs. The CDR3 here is CASSQPGNTEAFF. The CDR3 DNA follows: TGTGCCAGCAGTCAGCCGGGGAACACTGAAGCTTTCTTT.